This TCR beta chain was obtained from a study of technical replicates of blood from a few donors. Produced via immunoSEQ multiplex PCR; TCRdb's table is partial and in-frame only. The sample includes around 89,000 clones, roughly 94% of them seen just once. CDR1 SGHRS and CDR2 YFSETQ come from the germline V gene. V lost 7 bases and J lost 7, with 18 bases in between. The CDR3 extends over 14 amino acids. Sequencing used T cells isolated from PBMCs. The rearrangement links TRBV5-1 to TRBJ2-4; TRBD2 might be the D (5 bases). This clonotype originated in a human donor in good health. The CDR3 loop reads CASSPGEWLNIQYF. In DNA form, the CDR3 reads TGCGCCAGCTCTCCTGGGGAGTGGCTCAACATTCAGTACTTC.